Presented here are 17 T cell receptor beta chains from one specimen sequenced in a study of CD8 T cells in Susac syndrome. With random hexamers, roughly 0.5 to 1 ug RNA was reverse transcribed. MiXCR, applied by TCRdb to the immunoSEQ multiplex PCR reads, yields one record per CDR3 protein. The sample holds 200,000 or so distinct CDR3 sequences, about 95% seen once. The specimen sequenced was CD4+ T cells from PBMCs. The source is a human donor with multiple sclerosis.

CDR3 protein: CASSLGHQSYNEQFF. The CDR3 DNA reads TGTGCCAGCAGCTTAGGTCATCAAAGCTACAATGAGCAGTTCTTC. V is TRBV7-3 and J is TRBJ2-1; D is undetermined. The V end lost 2 bases, the J end lost 3 bases, and 11 bases lay between the germline ends. From germline, CDR1 is SGHTA and CDR2 FQGTGA. The CDR3 has 15 amino acids.

The chain recombines TRBV4-1 with TRBJ2-7; D unclear. This CDR3 is built from 12 residues. V was shortened by 3 bases and J by 7 bases, with 10 bases between the two germline ends. Germline V lookup: CDR1 MGHRA, CDR2 YSYEKL. CDR3 region: CASSHPNGEQYF. DNA of the CDR3: TGCGCCAGCAGCCACCCCAACGGAGAGCAGTACTTC.

The V and J genes are TRBV14 and TRBJ2-3, with D maybe TRBD1 (6 bases). The CDR3 loop spans 14 amino acids. Germline V gene data show CDR1 as SGHDN and CDR2 as FVKESK. V was trimmed by 4 bases and J by 2 bases, leaving 10 bases between them. For the CDR3, the DNA is TGTGCCAGCAGCCGAACAGGGTTCACAGATACGCAGTATTTT. Its translation is CASSRTGFTDTQYF.

The chain uses TRBV18 and TRBJ1-6; possible D gene TRBD1, 6 bases. This CDR3 is built from 14 residues. V lost 1 base, J lost 11 bases, and 12 bases lay in between. Germline CDR1 is KGHSH and CDR2 is LQKENI. The DNA for the CDR3 is TGTGCCAGCTCACCACGCAGGGGAGCGCCACCCCTCCACTTT. Translating it yields CASSPRRGAPPLHF.

DNA of the CDR3: TGCAGTGCTAGACCCAACCCCTACTCAGGGGTGGAAGCTTTCTTT. Its translation is CSARPNPYSGVEAFF. V usage is TRBV20-1 and J usage is TRBJ1-1, with a weak D call TRBD1 (6 bases). V was clipped by 2 bases and J by 8 bases, with 21 bases between them. Germline loops: CDR1 DFQATT, CDR2 SNEGSKA (reference sequence). This CDR3 has 15 residues.

The V and J genes are TRBV12-3 or TRBV12-4 and TRBJ2-7, with 14 bases matching TRBD2. The length of the CDR3 is 17 residues. The trim removed 6 bases at V and 0 bases at J, leaving 7 bases unmatched. This chain's CDR3 is CASRAGTSGRSSYEQYF. The CDR3 nucleotides read TGTGCCAGCAGGGCCGGGACTAGCGGGAGATCCTCCTACGAGCAGTACTTC.

The chain links TRBV20-1 to TRBJ2-5, with D maybe TRBD1 (6 bases). Trimming stripped 3 bases from V and 3 bases from J, with 14 bases between. The germline CDR1 and CDR2 sequences are DFQATT and SNEGSKA (reference sequence). The CDR3 is 14 amino acids. This CDR3 reads CSASGGHVEETQYF. CDR3 nucleotides: TGCAGTGCTAGTGGGGGACACGTCGAAGAGACCCAGTACTTC.

The rearrangement uses TRBV9 and TRBJ2-3; the match to TRBD2 covers 7 bases. V was pared by 6 bases and J by 2 bases, with 9 bases of the junction left unmatched. Germline values: CDR1 SGDLS, CDR2 YYNGEE. This CDR3 is built from 15 residues. CDR3 amino acids: CASNRAGDHTDTQYF. CDR3 bases: TGTGCCAGCAATAGGGCGGGGGACCACACAGATACGCAGTATTTT.

The V call is TRBV24-1, the J call TRBJ2-2; D possibly uses TRBD1 or TRBD2 (6 bases each). From germline, CDR1 is KGHDR and CDR2 SFDVKD. The CDR3 sequence is 16 residues long. V was trimmed by 7 bases and J by 3 bases, leaving 17 bases between them. The CDR3 reads CATSGYKGGHTGELFF. CDR3 sequence (DNA): TGTGCCACCAGCGGATACAAGGGGGGACACACCGGGGAGCTGTTTTTT.

The chain combines TRBV4-2 with TRBJ2-3; 7 bases align to TRBD1. J was trimmed by 2 bases and V by 4 bases; bases with no gene match: 9. Germline assignment: CDR1 LGHNA and CDR2 YNFKEQ. This CDR3 comprises 16 residues. In nucleotides, the CDR3 is TGTGCCAGCAGCCGCTGGGGGCAGGGGGACACAGATACGCAGTATTTT. Protein product: CASSRWGQGDTDTQYF.

The chain has TRBV30 and TRBJ1-1; 8 bases align to TRBD1. The CDR3 runs 15 residues. Per germline, CDR1 GTSNPN and CDR2 SVGIG (reference sequence). V trimming: 0 bases; J trimming: 10 bases; junction bases outside the gene matches: 13. Here the CDR3 reads CAWSVLDRGEERAFF. The CDR3 nucleotides read TGTGCCTGGAGTGTACTCGACAGGGGCGAGGAGAGAGCTTTCTTT.

The chain joins TRBV9 to TRBJ1-5; D unresolved. V gave up 0 bases and J gave up 12 bases, with 13 bases separating them. Per germline, CDR1 SGDLS and CDR2 YYNGEE. This CDR3 spans 13 amino acids. The CDR3 nucleotides are TGTGCCAGCAGCGTAGATAGCAATCAATTCCAGCATTTT. This translates into CASSVDSNQFQHF.

The rearrangement joins TRBV5-4 to TRBJ2-3; 7 bases match TRBD2. V shed 2 bases and J 4 bases; nucleotides not matched to a gene: 10. Germline V CDR1 and CDR2: SGHNT, YYREEE (reference sequence). This CDR3 region has 16 residues. CDR3 DNA sequence: TGTGCCAGCAGCTTCCGAGCGTCTAGCGGCTCAGATACGCAGTATTTT. This codes for CASSFRASSGSDTQYF. Full variable domain (rest looked up from reference TRBV5-4 and TRBJ2-3): ETGVTQSPTHLIKTRGQQVTLRCSSQSGHNTVSWYQQALGQGPQFIFQYYREEENGRGNFPPRFSGLQFPNYSSELNVNALELDDSALYLCASSFRASSGSDTQYFGPGTRLTVL.

This chain connects TRBV18 to TRBJ1-2; D unclear. The V end lost 2 bases, the J end lost 4 bases, and 11 bases lay between the germline ends. Per germline, CDR1 KGHSH and CDR2 LQKENI. This CDR3 has 14 amino acids. Here the CDR3 reads CASSPASERYGYTF. Here the CDR3 DNA reads TGTGCCAGCTCACCAGCTTCGGAGCGCTATGGCTACACCTTC.

The chain employs TRBV7-3 and TRBJ1-4; D ambiguous. V was shortened by 2 bases and J by 0 bases, with 4 bases between the two germline ends. CDR1 is SGHTA and CDR2 is FQGTGA in the germline V gene. The length of the CDR3 is 14 residues. DNA for the CDR3: TGTGCCAGCAGCTTATCTGCAACTAATGAAAAACTGTTTTTT. Translation gives CASSLSATNEKLFF.

The chain couples TRBV9 to TRBJ2-7, with 9 bases that match TRBD2. Germline CDR1 is SGDLS and CDR2 is YYNGEE. V trimming: 4 bases; J trimming: 2 bases; junction bases outside the gene matches: 4. This CDR3 region has 14 residues. CDR3 in amino acids: CASSLAGVPYEQYF. CDR3 nucleotides: TGTGCCAGCAGCTTAGCGGGGGTCCCCTACGAGCAGTACTTC.

This rearrangement joins TRBV9 to TRBJ2-6; TRBD1 matches 7 bases. The CDR3 runs to 15 residues. From germline, CDR1 is SGDLS and CDR2 YYNGEE. J was trimmed by 0 bases and V by 3 bases; bases with no gene match: 0. The CDR3 region is CASSAGGSGANVLTF. DNA of the CDR3: TGTGCCAGCAGCGCAGGGGGCTCTGGGGCCAACGTCCTGACTTTC.